These T cell receptor beta chains were read from a single sample in a study of blood T cell repertoires in COVID-19. Measured with immunoSEQ multiplex PCR; TCRdb has only the in-frame clones, and not every one. The sample carries about 350,000 clones, 88% recorded once. Sequencing was carried out using peripheral blood. The receptor set was obtained from an older woman with COVID-19, enrolled during active disease. Each CDR3 is given with its conserved first and last residue. The order of the fields is V gene, clone size, D gene, J gene, CDR3 DNA, CDR3 protein. A D gene is named only where the DNA matches it firmly. The size of a clone is reported for some rows only, either as once, few or many, or as a class for expanded clones.

>TRBV5-1|.|.|TRBJ2-7
TGCGCCAGCAGCTTGGGTGCAGGGCAGTACTTC
CASSLGAGQYF
>TRBV5-1|few|TRBD1|TRBJ1-1
TGCGCCAGCAGCTTGGTTACAGGGGGTATGAACACTGAAGCTTTCTTT
CASSLVTGGMNTEAFF
>TRBV5-1|.|.|TRBJ1-2
TGCGCCAGCAGCTTGGAATCCGGGAATGGCTACACCTTC
CASSLESGNGYTF
>TRBV2|.|.|TRBJ2-3
TGTGCCAGCCTTTTGTCTAGCACAGATACGCAGTATTTT
CASLLSSTDTQYF
>TRBV29-1|.|.|TRBJ2-3
TGCAGCGTGGGGGGGCCTACTACAGATACGCAGTATTTT
CSVGGPTTDTQYF
>TRBV27|.|.|TRBJ2-5
TGTGCCAGCAGTTCGCGGCAGGGTGGGGAGACCCAGTACTTC
CASSSRQGGETQYF
>TRBV27|.|TRBD2|TRBJ2-1
TGTGCCAGCAGTCCCTTGGCCCTGCCGGGGGGTGAGCAGTTCTTC
CASSPLALPGGEQFF
>TRBV5-1|.|TRBD1|TRBJ2-7
TGCGCCAGCACAGGGGGACATACCTACGAGCAGTACTTC
CASTGGHTYEQYF
>TRBV25-1|.|.|TRBJ2-3
TGTGCCAGCAGAAGGTTGGACAGCACAAATACGCAGTATTTT
CASRRLDSTNTQYF
>TRBV6-5|.|.|TRBJ1-6
TGTGCCAGCAGTTACGGGCGCTATAATTCACCCCTCCACTTT
CASSYGRYNSPLHF
>TRBV2|.|.|TRBJ1-5
TGTGCCAGCAGCCTCGTCAGGATGGGCAATCAGCCCCAGCATTTT
CASSLVRMGNQPQHF
>TRBV28|.|TRBD2|TRBJ2-7
TGTGCCAGCACCTTGGGGGAGGGAGGGAACTCCTACGAGCAGTACTTC
CASTLGEGGNSYEQYF
>TRBV4-1|once|TRBD1|TRBJ1-6
TGCGCCAGCAGCCAAAAGGAGGGGGCCGGTTCACCCCTCCACTTT
CASSQKEGAGSPLHF
>TRBV4-1|once|TRBD1|TRBJ1-2
TGCGCCAGCAGCCCGGGACAGGGGGCGATCTATGGCTACACCTTC
CASSPGQGAIYGYTF
>TRBV5-1|.|.|TRBJ2-2
TGCGCCAGCAGCCCACAGGGCAGCACCGGGGAGCTGTTTTTT
CASSPQGSTGELFF
>TRBV11-2|.|.|TRBJ2-7
TGTGCCAGCAGCTTAGTATCAGGTCGATACTACGAGCAGTACTTC
CASSLVSGRYYEQYF
>TRBV5-6|few|TRBD1|TRBJ2-1
TGTGCCAGCAGCTTGGATGGGGGACAGGGAAATGAGCAGTTCTTC
CASSLDGGQGNEQFF
>TRBV5-4|.|TRBD1|TRBJ1-2
TGTGCCAGCAGCGTACCCCAGGGGGAAGAATATGGCTACACCTTC
CASSVPQGEEYGYTF
>TRBV6-6|.|.|TRBJ1-1
TGTGCCAGCAGTTTCCCACGAGGATTTCACACTGAAGCTTTCTTT
CASSFPRGFHTEAFF
>TRBV10-3|.|TRBD2|TRBJ2-3
TGTGCCATCAGTGACAGCGGGGTTAGCACAGATACGCAGTATTTT
CAISDSGVSTDTQYF
>TRBV29-1|.|TRBD1|TRBJ2-5
TGCAGCGCCCGACAGGGGCAAGAGACCCAGTACTTC
CSARQGQETQYF
>TRBV11-2|.|TRBD2|TRBJ2-3
TGTGCCAGCAGCTTACGGACTAGCGGGGGGAGCACAGATACGCAGTATTTT
CASSLRTSGGSTDTQYF
>TRBV5-1|few|TRBD1|TRBJ2-7
TGCGCCAGCAGCGCACCTCCGGGACAGGGGAAGAAGGGGCAGTACTTC
CASSAPPGQGKKGQYF
>TRBV28|.|.|TRBJ1-5
TGTGCCAGCAGAGACATCAATAGCAATCAGCCCCAGCATTTT
CASRDINSNQPQHF
>TRBV6-5|.|.|TRBJ1-1
TGTGCCAGCTACAACAGGGTCCTAAACACTGAAGCTTTCTTT
CASYNRVLNTEAFF